What follows are 18 T cell receptor beta chains derived from one specimen sequenced in a study of identical twins. One entry per CDR3 protein, called by TCRdb with MiXCR from the 5' RACE reads. In the table there are around 690,000 distinct CDR3 sequences, about 20% of which are singletons. The sample was also linked to a second study, of T cells expressing NK-cell markers.

Input material: PBMCs. The receptors stem from a young woman in good health.

This clonotype has ten or more counts. In nucleotides, the CDR3 is TGCAGCGTTGGCCGAGGCGGGGGATCCTACAATGAGCAGTTCTTC. It encodes CSVGRGGGSYNEQFF. The J gene is TRBJ2-1, the V gene TRBV29-1; the match to TRBD2 covers 7 bases. V shed 4 bases and J 1 base; nucleotides not matched to a gene: 7. The germline V gene has CDR1 SQVTM and CDR2 ANQGSEA. The CDR3 sequence is 15 residues long.

The gene calls are TRBV6-5 and TRBJ1-1, with 10 positions matching TRBD1. The V gene's germline CDR1 is MNHEY and CDR2 SVGAGI. This CDR3 comprises 15 residues. Trimming took 2 bases from V and 5 from J; bases not matched to a gene: 5. This CDR3 is CASSYIRTGGTEAFF. The CDR3 DNA is TGTGCCAGCAGTTACATTCGGACAGGGGGGACTGAAGCTTTCTTT.

This clonotype was counted between two and nine times. This chain links TRBV9 with TRBJ1-1, with D unclear. Trimming cost V 0 bases and J 6 bases, with 9 bases left between them. The germline gives CDR1 SGDLS, CDR2 YYNGEE. The CDR3 is 13 residues long. The CDR3 region is CASSVDWSSEAFF. The DNA for the CDR3 is TGTGCCAGCAGCGTAGATTGGAGTTCTGAAGCTTTCTTT. The full variable domain, its missing parts supplied by reference TRBV9 and TRBJ1-1, is DSGVTQTPKHLITATGQRVTLRCSPRSGDLSVYWYQQSLDQGLQFLIQYYNGEERAKGNILERFSAQQFPDLHSELNLSSLELGDSALYFCASSVDWSSEAFFGQGTRLTVV.

This chain uses TRBV6-5 with TRBJ1-5, with 7 bases that match TRBD1. Germline V gene sequence: CDR1 MNHEY, CDR2 SVGAGI. V dropped 0 bases and J dropped 5; count of bases not matched to a gene: 4. CDR3 length: 15 amino acids. In nucleotides, the CDR3 is TGTGCCAGCAGTTACTCGAGGCAGGGGGATCAGCCCCAGCATTTT. Translating gives CASSYSRQGDQPQHF.

This clonotype was counted a few times. The V gene is TRBV6-1, the J gene TRBJ2-1; 12 bases are shared with TRBD2. Germline V lookup: CDR1 MNHNS, CDR2 SASEGT. V lost 4 bases and J lost 10; bases outside the gene matches: 5. The CDR3 runs to 14 residues. CDR3 sequence (DNA): TGTGCCAGCAGTGGGACTAGCGGGGTGGGGGAGCAGTTCTTC. It specifies CASSGTSGVGEQFF.

This clonotype was seen repeatedly, ten times or more. The chain has TRBV10-3 and TRBJ2-3, with a weak D call TRBD1 (5 bases). Trimming took 2 bases from V and 6 from J, leaving 24 bases between them. This CDR3 has 18 residues. Looked up from germline, CDR1 is ENHRY and CDR2 is SYGVKD. CDR3 region: CAISEIQGQQGIRDTQYF. The CDR3 bases are TGTGCCATCAGTGAGATCCAGGGCCAACAAGGGATTCGGGATACGCAGTATTTT.

V gene TRBV5-1 combines with J gene TRBJ2-3; TRBD1 agrees at 10 bases. V lost 4 bases and J lost 5; bases outside the gene matches: 7. Germline assignment: CDR1 SGHRS and CDR2 YFSETQ. The CDR3 consists of 15 residues. The CDR3 sequence: CASSRGGTGEDTQYF. The CDR3 coding sequence is TGCGCCAGCAGCCGAGGCGGGACAGGGGAAGATACGCAGTATTTT.

There are a few counts of this clonotype. This chain links TRBV12-3 or TRBV12-4 with TRBJ2-1; perhaps TRBD1 as D (5 bases). Trimming stripped 0 bases from V and 10 bases from J, with 16 bases between. CDR3 length: 15 residues. The CDR3 spells CASSLALKGVGEQFF. The DNA for the CDR3 is TGTGCCAGCAGTTTAGCGCTAAAAGGGGTTGGCGAGCAGTTCTTC.

This clonotype was counted a few times. This chain connects TRBV4-3 to TRBJ2-1; 12 bases fit TRBD2. The V segment lost 1 base and the J segment 9 bases; nucleotides outside the gene matches: 4. The CDR3 is 15 residues long. Germline V gene sequence: CDR1 LGHNA, CDR2 YSLEER. This CDR3 reads CASSQALAGGGEQFF. As DNA, the CDR3 is TGCGCCAGCAGCCAAGCCCTAGCGGGAGGGGGTGAGCAGTTCTTC.

The gene calls are TRBV20-1 and TRBJ2-3, with D possibly TRBD2 on 5 matching bases. V lost 5 bases and J lost 1, with 16 bases in between. Germline CDR1 DFQATT, CDR2 SNEGSKA (reference sequence). The CDR3 extends over 15 amino acids. The CDR3: CSAPPQDSGTDTQYF. Written as DNA, the CDR3 is TGCAGTGCTCCCCCCCAGGACTCGGGCACAGATACGCAGTATTTT.

J is TRBJ2-1 and V is TRBV20-1; 7 bases align to TRBD2. Germline CDR1 is DFQATT and CDR2 is SNEGSKA (reference sequence). The trim removed 6 bases at V and 3 bases at J, leaving 8 bases unmatched. The CDR3 has 14 residues. CDR3: CSASVGGDYNEQFF. Written as DNA, the CDR3 is TGCAGTGCCTCGGTGGGGGGGGACTACAATGAGCAGTTCTTC.

As concerns this clonotype: A read error may produce the germline difference seen at one junction end. The chain uses TRBV3-1 and TRBJ2-5, with 8 nucleotides matching TRBD1. Germline CDR1 and CDR2: LGHDT and YNNKEL (reference sequence). The CDR3 totals 15 residues. The DNA for the CDR3 is TGTGCCAGCAGCAAAGACAGGGGTTATCAAGAGACCCAGTACTTC. This translates into CASSKDRGYQETQYF.

The V call is TRBV11-2, the J call TRBJ2-1; weak D call: TRBD1 (5 bases). V lost 5 bases to trimming and J lost 6 bases, with 11 bases between them. The germline gives CDR1 SGHAT, CDR2 FQNNGV. The CDR3 sequence is 13 residues long. The CDR3 reads CASSNDRFNEQFF. CDR3 in DNA: TGTGCCAGCAGCAACGACAGATTCAATGAGCAGTTCTTC.

This clonotype was counted ten times or more. The gene calls are TRBV12-3 or TRBV12-4 and TRBJ1-3; the match to TRBD1 covers 7 bases. This CDR3 spans 15 amino acids. After removal of 1 base from V and 1 base from J, the junction contained 1 base not matched to a gene. This chain's CDR3 is CASSLGGQSGNTIYF. The CDR3 DNA sequence: TGTGCCAGCAGTTTAGGGGGACAGTCTGGAAACACCATATATTTT.

This clonotype was picked up many times. CDR3 protein: CATSSRTGAGGELFF. The CDR3 DNA follows: TGTGCCACCAGCAGTAGGACAGGGGCGGGCGGGGAGCTGTTTTTT. The chain couples TRBV15 to TRBJ2-2; 9 nucleotides align to TRBD1. This CDR3 comprises 15 residues. The J segment lost 7 bases and the V segment lost 3 bases, leaving 6 bases of the junction unmatched. Germline CDR1 and CDR2: LNHNV and YYDKDF (reference sequence).

This clonotype was seen a few times. The chain's CDR3 is CSARKFGAYQETQYF. The CDR3 DNA reads TGCAGTGCTAGGAAATTTGGGGCGTACCAAGAGACCCAGTACTTC. The chain couples TRBV20-1 to TRBJ2-5; TRBD1 might be the D (5 bases). Trimming removed 3 bases from V and 0 bases from J, with 14 bases in between. The CDR3 totals 15 residues. Germline loops: CDR1 DFQATT, CDR2 SNEGSKA (reference sequence).

The V and J genes are TRBV20-1 and TRBJ1-2; 9 nucleotides line up with TRBD1. Trimming cost V 7 bases and J 5 bases; bases outside gene matches: 5. Germline V gene sequence: CDR1 DFQATT, CDR2 SNEGSKA (reference sequence). The CDR3 is made up of 12 amino acids. Here the CDR3 DNA reads TGCAGTGTTTGGGACAGGGAATATGGCTACACCTTC. Its protein product is CSVWDREYGYTF.

This chain links TRBV6-1 with TRBJ1-1; D is uncertain. Looked up from germline, CDR1 is MNHNS and CDR2 is SASEGT. V lost 10 bases and J 7 bases, leaving 19 bases between the germline ends. The CDR3 consists of 13 residues. The CDR3, as DNA: TGTGCCACTCGCCCCTCTACATCCTTTGAAGCTTTCTTT. Translated: CATRPSTSFEAFF.